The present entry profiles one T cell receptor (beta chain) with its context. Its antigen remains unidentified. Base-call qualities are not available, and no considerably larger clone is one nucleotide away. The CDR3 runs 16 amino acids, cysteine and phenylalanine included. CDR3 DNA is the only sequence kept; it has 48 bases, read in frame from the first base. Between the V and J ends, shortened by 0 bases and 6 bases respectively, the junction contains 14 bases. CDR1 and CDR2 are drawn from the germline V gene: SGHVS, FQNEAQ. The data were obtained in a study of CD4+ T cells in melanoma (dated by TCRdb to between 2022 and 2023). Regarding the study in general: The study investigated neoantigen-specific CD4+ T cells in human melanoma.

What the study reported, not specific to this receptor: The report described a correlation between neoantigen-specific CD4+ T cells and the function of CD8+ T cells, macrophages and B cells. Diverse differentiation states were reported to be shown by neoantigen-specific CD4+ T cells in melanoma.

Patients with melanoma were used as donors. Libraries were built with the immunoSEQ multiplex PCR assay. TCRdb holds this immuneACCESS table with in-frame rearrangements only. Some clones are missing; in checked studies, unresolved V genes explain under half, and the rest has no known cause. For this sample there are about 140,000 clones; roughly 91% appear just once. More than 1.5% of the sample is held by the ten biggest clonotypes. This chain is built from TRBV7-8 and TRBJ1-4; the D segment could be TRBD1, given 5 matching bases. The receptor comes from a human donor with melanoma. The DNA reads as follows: TGTGCCAGCAGCTTAGCAGTACAGGTTTCTTATGAAAAACTGTTTTTT. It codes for CASSLAVQVSYEKLFF.